A single sample gave rise to the 9 T cell receptor beta chains below, sequenced in a study of blood T cells in healthy people across ages. A J-beta primer mix and a sample-barcoded 5' primer were used in a second PCR of roughly 6 to 11 cycles. One entry per CDR3 protein, called by TCRdb with MiXCR from the 5' RACE reads. The table includes 800,000 or so distinct CDR3 sequences, 20% to 25% detected once. These data also formed part of another study, on T cells of mothers and their children.

Material: blood. The receptors here all came from a boy aged 5-17 years in good health.

The sample holds many counts of this clonotype. The chain carries TRBV29-1 and TRBJ1-2; D is unresolved. Germline V gives CDR1 SQVTM, CDR2 ANQGSEA. V shed 0 bases and J shed 2 bases, with 13 bases lying between them. This CDR3 contains 15 residues. CDR3 region: CSVEDWQAVNYGYTF. The CDR3 region has the DNA TGCAGCGTTGAAGATTGGCAGGCTGTAAACTATGGCTACACCTTC. Full variable domain (remainder filled in from reference TRBV29-1 and TRBJ1-2): SAVISQKPSRDICQRGTSLTIQCQVDSQVTMMFWYRQQPGQSLTLIATANQGSEATYESGFVIDKFPISRPNLTFSTLTVSNMSPEDSSIYLCSVEDWQAVNYGYTFGSGTRLTVV.

By share, this clonotype ranks as medium-sized. The chain is built from TRBV14 and TRBJ1-1; D perhaps matches TRBD1 (5 bases). Trimming took 0 bases from V and 4 from J, leaving 21 bases between them. Germline V gives CDR1 SGHDN, CDR2 FVKESK. This CDR3 is 18 amino acids long. The CDR3 protein is CASSQEPLMFLGGTEAFF. Here the CDR3 DNA reads TGTGCCAGCAGCCAAGAGCCTTTGATGTTTTTGGGGGGCACTGAAGCTTTCTTT.

The V call is TRBV10-3, the J call TRBJ2-7; D tentatively reads TRBD1 or TRBD2 (5 bases each). Trimming removed 5 bases from V and 3 bases from J, with 14 bases in between. The CDR3 is 14 amino acids. Looked up from germline, CDR1 is ENHRY and CDR2 is SYGVKD. CDR3 sequence: CAISSGTEFYEQYF. The CDR3 coding sequence is TGTGCCATCAGTTCCGGGACGGAGTTCTACGAGCAGTACTTC.

J is TRBJ1-1 and V is TRBV12-3 or TRBV12-4; 7 bases agree with TRBD1. The J segment lost 3 bases and the V segment lost 2 bases, leaving 6 bases of the junction unmatched. The CDR3 is 15 residues long. CDR3 DNA: TGTGCCAGCAGTTTACCGACAGGGACCTACACTGAAGCTTTCTTT. This codes for CASSLPTGTYTEAFF.

CDR3 nucleotides: TGTGCCACCAGCAGAGCACGAGGGGATCTTGACGAGCAGTACTTC. This sequence encodes CATSRARGDLDEQYF. This chain links TRBV15 with TRBJ2-5; D is possibly TRBD1 or TRBD2 (5 bases each). The J call may be incorrect, as the DNA end agrees better with TRBJ2-7. The germline V gene encodes CDR1 LNHNV and CDR2 YYDKDF (reference sequence). The CDR3 covers 15 residues.

The chain has TRBV7-8 and TRBJ2-1; TRBD2 is a possible D gene (6 bases). Germline lookup yields CDR1 SGHVS and CDR2 FQNEAQ. The CDR3 length is 15 residues. Deletions cut 6 bases from V and 0 bases from J, with 12 bases between. The DNA of the CDR3 is TGTGCCAGCAGGGGGGGTCGAAGCTCCTACAATGAGCAGTTCTTC. It translates to CASRGGRSSYNEQFF.

The V gene is TRBV27, the J gene TRBJ2-7; D gene unclear. This CDR3 spans 13 amino acids. V lost 3 bases and J 1 base, leaving 7 bases between the germline ends. Germline CDR1 and CDR2: MNHEY and SMNVEV (reference sequence). The CDR3 reads CASSFHKSYEQYF. The CDR3 nucleotides are TGTGCCAGCAGTTTTCACAAGTCCTACGAGCAGTACTTC.

This chain connects TRBV6-6 to TRBJ1-1; 8 bases fit TRBD1. The CDR3 is made up of 13 amino acids. Germline V gene sequence: CDR1 MNHNY, CDR2 SVGAGI (reference sequence). Trimming took 10 bases from V and 5 from J; bases not matched to a gene: 9. CDR3 protein: CATSRDRMTEAFF. As DNA, the CDR3 is TGTGCCACCTCGCGGGACAGGATGACTGAAGCTTTCTTT.

This clonotype has a handful of counts. The genes are TRBV5-1 and TRBJ2-5; no reliable D call. From germline, CDR1 is SGHRS and CDR2 YFSETQ. Trimming shortened V by 0 bases and J by 5 bases, and 8 bases separated the two germline ends. The CDR3 consists of 13 residues. DNA of the CDR3: TGCGCCAGCAGCTTGGGCCCCGTTGAGACCCAGTACTTC. Protein: CASSLGPVETQYF.